These T cell receptor beta chains were read from a single sample in a study of radiation and T cells in renal cell carcinoma. Using immunoSEQ multiplex PCR, the repertoire was profiled, and TCRdb retains in-frame clones only, with some absent. This sample has approximately 150,000 clones; about 88% occur once, and the top ten carry 3.5% to 5%. This specimen was blood, taken from a patient whose treatment included radiotherapy and nephrectomy. The receptors come from an older woman with renal cell carcinoma. The CDR3 runs from the conserved cysteine through the conserved F or W. The D gene is left open where the match is weak. Only some rows state a clone size, as once, few, many or a class for expanded clones.

j_gene	v_gene	abundance	d_gene	CDR3aa	CDR3nt
TRBJ2-7	TRBV4-3	-	TRBD1	CASSRSRDRAYEQYF	TGCGCCAGCAGCCGATCTAGGGACAGGGCTTACGAGCAGTACTTC
TRBJ2-7	TRBV5-1	once	TRBD2	CASSPATSGSGEQYF	TGCGCCAGCAGCCCGGCGACTAGCGGGTCGGGCGAGCAGTACTTC
TRBJ2-1	TRBV5-1	-	-	CASSLDGRGYEQFF	TGCGCCAGCAGCTTGGACGGCAGGGGTTATGAGCAGTTCTTC
TRBJ2-4	TRBV4-3	-	TRBD2	CASSPGVAGGPAKNIQYF	TGCGCCAGCAGCCCAGGGGTAGCGGGGGGGCCGGCCAAAAACATTCAGTACTTC
TRBJ1-3	TRBV30	-	-	CAFSRGSGNTIYF	TGTGCCTTTAGTAGGGGTTCTGGAAACACCATATATTTT
TRBJ1-1	TRBV5-1	-	TRBD1	CASSEYGQGATEAFF	TGCGCCAGCAGCGAATATGGGCAGGGGGCCACTGAAGCTTTCTTT
TRBJ2-5	TRBV30	-	TRBD2	CAWTVGGGIQETQYF	TGTGCCTGGACGGTGGGCGGGGGGATTCAAGAGACCCAGTACTTC
TRBJ2-3	TRBV5-4	-	TRBD2	CASSLMLAGVTDTQYF	TGTGCCAGCAGCTTGATGCTAGCGGGGGTGACAGATACGCAGTATTTT
TRBJ1-1	TRBV28	-	-	CASSLILNLDTEAFF	TGTGCCAGCAGTTTAATCCTGAACTTGGACACTGAGGCTTTCTTT
TRBJ1-4	TRBV6-1	few	-	CASSENYQNEKLFF	TGTGCCAGCAGTGAAAATTACCAGAATGAAAAACTGTTTTTT
TRBJ1-1	TRBV4-3	-	-	CASSHSGSPMNTEAFF	TGCGCCAGCAGCCATTCGGGGTCTCCTATGAACACTGAAGCTTTCTTT
TRBJ2-7	TRBV29-1	-	-	CSVEQGSSYEQYF	TGCAGCGTTGAACAGGGTTCCTCCTACGAGCAGTACTTC
TRBJ2-5	TRBV11-3	once	-	CASSGNRVPGRETQYF	TGTGCCAGCAGCGGAAATAGGGTCCCGGGGAGAGAGACCCAGTACTTC
TRBJ2-3	TRBV19	-	TRBD2	CASSTPRQRGPGTQYF	TGTGCCAGTAGTACGCCCAGACAGCGGGGGCCAGGTACGCAGTATTTT
TRBJ1-5	TRBV9	-	-	CASSLTGYSNQPQHF	TGTGCCAGCAGCCTCACGGGTTATAGCAATCAGCCCCAGCATTTT
TRBJ1-2	TRBV6-1	-	-	CASSEAMWGKGGYTF	TGTGCCAGCAGTGAAGCAATGTGGGGTAAGGGTGGCTACACCTTC
TRBJ1-1	TRBV30	-	TRBD1	CAWSELLRDREKNTEAFF	TGTGCCTGGAGCGAATTACTCCGGGACAGGGAAAAGAACACTGAAGCTTTCTTT
TRBJ1-1	TRBV11-3	-	-	CASSSRGVNTEAFF	TGTGCCAGCAGCTCAAGGGGGGTTAACACTGAAGCTTTCTTT
TRBJ2-7	TRBV5-1	-	-	CASSLAGSSIEQYF	TGCGCCAGCAGCTTGGCCGGGTCCTCGATCGAGCAGTACTTC
TRBJ1-1	TRBV18	-	-	CASSPGEEAFF	TGTGCCAGCTCACCGGGAGAGGAAGCTTTCTTT
TRBJ1-1	TRBV19	-	-	CASSILGTRAFF	TGTGCCAGTAGTATATTGGGCACGAGGGCTTTCTTT
TRBJ2-2	TRBV6-5	-	-	CASSFATPNTGELFF	TGTGCCAGCAGTTTCGCTACCCCGAACACCGGGGAGCTGTTTTTT
TRBJ1-6	TRBV2	-	-	CASSEARLGNSPLHF	TGTGCCAGCAGTGAAGCCCGGTTGGGTAATTCACCCCTCCACTTT
TRBJ2-5	TRBV10-2	-	-	CASSEVQETQYF	TGCGCCAGCAGTGAGGTCCAGGAGACCCAGTACTTC
TRBJ1-2	TRBV4-2	-	-	CASSQATFQGYTF	TGTGCCAGCAGCCAAGCCACCTTTCAGGGCTACACCTTC
TRBJ1-1	TRBV6-5	-	-	CASSYSQGTEAFF	TGTGCCAGCAGTTACTCACAGGGCACTGAAGCTTTCTTT
TRBJ2-7	TRBV27	-	-	CASSSSSGPYEQYF	TGTGCCAGCAGTTCCTCAAGCGGTCCCTACGAGCAGTACTTC
TRBJ2-2	TRBV5-6	-	-	CASSHRGTANRGGVAF	TGTGCCAGCAGCCATAGAGGGACAGCAAACCGGGGAGGGGTAGCCTTT
TRBJ1-3	TRBV6-1	-	-	CASSDGGHTIYF	TGTGCCAGCAGTGACGGGGGGCACACCATATATTTT
TRBJ1-6	TRBV7-9	-	-	CASSLALMVGDRGNSPLHF	TGTGCCAGCAGCTTAGCGCTAATGGTTGGGGATCGGGGGAATTCACCCCTCCACTTT
TRBJ2-7	TRBV5-1	-	-	CASSTGSYEQYF	TGCGCCAGCAGCACAGGCTCCTACGAGCAGTACTTC
TRBJ2-1	TRBV29-1	-	-	CSVEGQEAYNEQFF	TGCAGCGTTGAAGGCCAGGAAGCCTACAATGAGCAGTTCTTC
TRBJ2-7	TRBV27	-	TRBD2	CASSPFSGGSSYEQYF	TGTGCCAGCAGCCCTTTTAGCGGGGGGTCCTCCTACGAGCAGTACTTC
TRBJ1-2	TRBV6-6	few	TRBD1	CASGTVMLYGYTF	TGTGCCAGCGGGACAGTGATGCTTTATGGCTACACCTTC
TRBJ1-1	TRBV5-1	-	-	CASSLGTSMNTEAFF	TGCGCCAGCAGCTTGGGGACTTCCATGAACACTGAAGCTTTCTTT
TRBJ1-1	TRBV5-1	once	-	CASSSLGWGSTNTEAFF	TGCGCCAGCAGCTCCTTGGGGTGGGGGAGCACGAACACTGAAGCTTTCTTT
TRBJ2-5	TRBV18	-	-	CASSPFTETQYF	TGTGCCAGCTCACCTTTTACCGAGACCCAGTACTTC
TRBJ2-7	TRBV30	-	TRBD2	CAGTIDVGLAGGHEQYF	TGTGCTGGAACAATTGACGTCGGGCTAGCGGGGGGCCACGAGCAGTACTTC
TRBJ2-3	TRBV27	-	TRBD1	CASSPGQGEADTQYF	TGTGCCAGCAGTCCGGGACAGGGGGAGGCAGATACGCAGTATTTT
TRBJ1-6	TRBV27	-	-	CASGPYAGMQSPLHF	TGTGCCAGCGGGCCTTATGCAGGGATGCAGTCACCCCTCCACTTT
TRBJ1-1	TRBV18	-	-	CASSPNQPHGQDTEAFF	TGTGCCAGCTCACCAAATCAACCTCACGGTCAGGACACTGAAGCTTTCTTT
TRBJ1-1	TRBV5-4	-	-	CASSFQRERTEAFF	TGTGCCAGCAGCTTTCAAAGGGAGAGGACTGAAGCTTTCTTT
TRBJ1-3	TRBV5-6	-	TRBD1	CASSGDRGSGNTIYF	TGTGCCAGCAGCGGGGACAGGGGATCCGGAAACACCATATATTTT
TRBJ1-5	TRBV28	-	-	CASSLARGPSNQPQHF	TGTGCCAGCAGTTTAGCGCGGGGACCTAGCAATCAGCCCCAGCATTTT
TRBJ1-2	TRBV7-2	-	TRBD1	CASSLEPRGSGYTF	TGTGCCAGCAGCTTAGAACCCAGGGGGAGTGGCTACACCTTC
TRBJ1-5	TRBV6-5	-	-	CASSSTPNQPQHF	TGTGCCAGCAGTTCCACACCGAATCAGCCCCAGCATTTT
TRBJ1-1	TRBV29-1	-	-	CSVRDGWNTEAFF	TGCAGCGTTAGGGACGGATGGAACACTGAAGCTTTCTTT
TRBJ1-3	TRBV27	few	-	CASWSRASGGNTIYF	TGTGCCAGCTGGAGCCGGGCCTCAGGTGGAAACACCATATATTTT
TRBJ1-6	TRBV4-3	-	-	CASSQYLYNSPLHF	TGCGCCAGCAGCCAGTACTTATATAATTCACCCCTCCACTTT
TRBJ2-2	TRBV21-1	few	-	CASSNGGNTGELFF	TGTGCCAGCAGCAACGGCGGGAACACCGGGGAGCTGTTTTTT
TRBJ1-2	TRBV10-3	-	TRBD1	CAISKTGDPNYGYTF	TGTGCCATCAGTAAGACAGGGGACCCTAACTATGGCTACACCTTC
TRBJ2-7	TRBV6-5	-	-	CASRLSGGAYEQYF	TGTGCCAGCAGATTAAGTGGGGGTGCCTACGAGCAGTACTTC
TRBJ2-7	TRBV6-1	-	-	CASSDLYSNEQYF	TGTGCCAGCAGTGACCTCTATTCCAACGAGCAGTACTTC